This T cell receptor (beta chain) derives from a study of blood T cell repertoires in COVID-19. Assay used: immunoSEQ multiplex PCR; TCRdb lists only in-frame clones, some missing. The data contain fewer than 300,000 clones, approximately 90% of them seen just once; the ten biggest clones take up under 3%. The CDR3 consists of 14 residues. V lost 6 bases to trimming and J lost 7 bases, with 18 bases between them. Germline V gene lookup returns CDR1 MDHEN and CDR2 SYDVKM. Sequencing was performed on PBMCs or T cells enriched from blood (not recorded which). The V gene is TRBV28, the J gene TRBJ1-2, with TRBD1 as a possible D gene (5 bases). The sequence came from a woman aged 40 to 55 with acute COVID-19. The CDR3 DNA is TGTGCCAGCAGCTCCGCCCAGGGATCCTCTGGCTACACCTTC. Translated, it gives CASSSAQGSSGYTF.